The 19 T cell receptor beta chains below were found in one sample sequenced in a study of cytomegalovirus exposure and HLA in healthy donors. PCR involved 60 Vbeta and 13 Jbeta primers. TCRdb keeps only in-frame clones here, not all; method: immunoSEQ multiplex PCR. Of roughly 130,000 clones listed, about 79% are singletons. The specimen sequenced was PBMCs. The origin of the receptors is a woman younger than 35 in good health and CMV-seropositive.

This chain links TRBV4-2 with TRBJ2-5; 7 nucleotides agree with TRBD2. The CDR3 is made up of 15 amino acids. The V and J ends lost 3 bases and 2 bases, in that order; junction bases with no gene match: 6. Germline lookup yields CDR1 LGHNA and CDR2 YNFKEQ. CDR3 sequence (DNA): TGTGCCAGCAGCCAGGTCGTGGGGGGGCAAGAGACCCAGTACTTC. It is translated as CASSQVVGGQETQYF.

CDR3 residues: CASGRSGGEQYF. The CDR3, as DNA: TGTGCCAGCGGAAGGAGCGGGGGCGAGCAGTACTTC. This chain joins TRBV9 and TRBJ2-5; 8 bases match TRBD2. With the DNA end fitting TRBJ2-7 better, the J assignment may be wrong. The CDR3 has 12 residues. Germline V gene sequence: CDR1 SGDLS, CDR2 YYNGEE.

CDR3 loop: CASSEAWEGAYEQYF. In nucleotides, the CDR3 is TGTGCCAGCAGTGAGGCTTGGGAAGGGGCCTACGAGCAGTACTTC. V and J are TRBV2 and TRBJ2-7; perhaps TRBD1 as D (5 bases). In germline, CDR1 is SNHLY, CDR2 FYNNEI. The CDR3 consists of 15 residues. V dropped 3 bases and J dropped 2 bases, with 14 bases sitting between them.

As to this clone: The sample holds other DNA sequences that translate to the same CDR3. This rearrangement joins TRBV7-3 to TRBJ2-7; no firm D call. The CDR3 runs 13 residues. Germline CDR1 SGHTA, CDR2 FQGTGA. Trimming pared 5 bases from V and 0 bases from J, leaving 8 bases between. CDR3 bases: TGTGCCAGCAGCCCCCCCGGCTCCTACGAGCAGTACTTC. This gives the protein CASSPPGSYEQYF. The full variable domain, with the rest looked up from reference TRBV7-3 and TRBJ2-7, is GAGVSQTPSNKVTEKGKYVELRCDPISGHTALYWYRQSLGQGPEFLIYFQGTGAADDSGLPNDRFFAVRPEGSVSTLKIQRTERGDSAVYLCASSPPGSYEQYFGPGTRLTVT.

The chain couples TRBV9 to TRBJ2-7; D remains ambiguous. Looked up from germline, CDR1 is SGDLS and CDR2 is YYNGEE. V lost 1 base, J lost 3 bases, and 8 bases lay in between. The CDR3 length is 13 residues. The DNA of the CDR3 is TGTGCCAGCAGCGTATCAGACAACTACGAGCAGTACTTC. Translation: CASSVSDNYEQYF.

The V and J genes are TRBV16 and TRBJ1-1; tentatively, D is TRBD1 (6 bases). From germline, CDR1 is KGHSY and CDR2 FQNENV. This CDR3 region has 16 residues. Trimming removed 1 base from V and 3 bases from J, with 15 bases in between. CDR3 amino acids: CASSQLERGPDTEAFF. In DNA, the CDR3 is TGTGCCAGCAGCCAATTAGAGCGGGGGCCAGACACTGAAGCTTTCTTT.

The V gene is TRBV5-1, the J gene TRBJ1-5, with 7 positions matching TRBD1. The CDR3 extends over 14 amino acids. Germline-derived CDR1 and CDR2 are SGHRS and YFSETQ. Trimming took 1 base from V and 7 from J; bases not matched to a gene: 5. This chain's CDR3 is CASSLTGDRQPQHF. CDR3 DNA: TGCGCCAGCAGCTTGACAGGGGACCGGCAGCCCCAGCATTTT.

CDR3 bases: TGCAGCGGGGGGGACGGACCCTATGGCTACACCTTC. This translates into CSGGDGPYGYTF. The chain carries TRBV29-1 and TRBJ1-2, with a possible D match to TRBD1 (5 bases). V lost 7 bases, J lost 4 bases, and 13 bases lay in between. CDR3 length equals 12 residues. CDR1 is SQVTM and CDR2 is ANQGSEA in the germline V gene. The entire variable domain, with the rest obtained from reference TRBV29-1 and TRBJ1-2, is as follows: SAVISQKPSRDICQRGTSLTIQCQVDSQVTMMFWYRQQPGQSLTLIATANQGSEATYESGFVIDKFPISRPNLTFSTLTVSNMSPEDSSIYLCSGGDGPYGYTFGSGTRLTVV.

This chain uses TRBV5-5 with TRBJ1-5, with no clear D. The CDR3 runs 14 residues. Trimming took off 0 bases at V and 4 bases at J, with 8 bases between the two ends. The germline gives CDR1 SGHKS, CDR2 YYEKEE (reference sequence). The CDR3 DNA reads as TGTGCCAGCAGCTTGGGGGGAGCAAATCAGCCCCAGCATTTT. Translating it yields CASSLGGANQPQHF.

V and J are TRBV19 and TRBJ1-5; D may be TRBD1 (5 bases). From germline, CDR1 is LNHDA and CDR2 SQIVND (reference sequence). This CDR3 contains 13 residues. Trimming left V 5 bases short and J 4 bases short, with 9 bases between. The CDR3 DNA reads as TGTGCCAGTAGTGGAGGGGTTAATCAGCCCCAGCATTTT. It yields the protein CASSGGVNQPQHF.

V usage is TRBV27 and J usage is TRBJ2-2, with TRBD2 matching over 11 bases. V gave up 2 bases and J gave up 4 bases; unmatched junction bases: 3. CDR1 is MNHEY, CDR2 SMNVEV, per germline (reference sequence). The CDR3 has 16 residues. The CDR3: CASSLIAGGTTGELFF. DNA of the CDR3: TGTGCCAGCAGTTTAATAGCGGGGGGGACCACCGGGGAGCTGTTTTTT.

This CDR3 reads CASSFLTGYEAFF. For the CDR3, the DNA is TGTGCCAGCAGCTTTCTTACAGGGTATGAAGCTTTCTTT. The chain has TRBV11-2 and TRBJ1-1; D perhaps matches TRBD1 (6 bases). The CDR3 sequence is 13 residues long. Trimming cost V 3 bases and J 7 bases, with 12 bases left between them. Germline-derived CDR1 and CDR2 are SGHAT and FQNNGV.

J is TRBJ2-2 and V is TRBV7-9; TRBD1 aligns across 8 bases. With 0 bases clipped from V and 6 bases from J, the junction kept 3 bases outside the gene matches. The length of the CDR3 is 15 residues. Germline CDR1 and CDR2: SEHNR and FQNEAQ (reference sequence). Written as DNA, the CDR3 is TGTGCCAGCAGCTTAGCACAGGGGGTCGCCGGGGAGCTGTTTTTT. It encodes CASSLAQGVAGELFF. Together with reference TRBV7-9 and TRBJ2-2, the CDR3 gives the full variable domain: DTGVSQNPRHKITKRGQNVTFRCDPISEHNRLYWYRQTLGQGPEFLTYFQNEAQLEKSRLLSDRFSAERPKGSFSTLEIQRTEQGDSAMYLCASSLAQGVAGELFFGEGSRLTVL.

The chain employs TRBV7-2 and TRBJ2-5; 11 positions match TRBD2. The CDR3 consists of 15 residues. CDR1 and CDR2 from the germline V gene are SGHTA and FQGNSA. V lost 1 base and J lost 2; bases outside the gene matches: 0. For the CDR3, the DNA is TGTGCCAGCAGCTTAGTAGCGGGGGGGCAAGAGACCCAGTACTTC. Encoded protein: CASSLVAGGQETQYF.

The J gene is TRBJ2-5, the V gene TRBV29-1; 9 bases agree with TRBD2. The V gene's germline CDR1 is SQVTM and CDR2 ANQGSEA. Unmatched junction bases numbered 1, after V lost 3 bases and J lost 2 bases. This CDR3 contains 13 residues. CDR3 protein: CSVDLAGQETQYF. As DNA, the CDR3 is TGCAGCGTTGATCTAGCGGGGCAAGAGACCCAGTACTTC.

V and J are TRBV6-6 and TRBJ2-5; 9 bases fit TRBD1. With V trimmed by 4 bases and J by 4 bases, 7 bases remained unmatched. The germline gives CDR1 MNHNY, CDR2 SVGAGI (reference sequence). There are 15 residues in the CDR3. CDR3 protein: CASSFITGGGETQYF. Here the CDR3 DNA reads TGTGCCAGCAGTTTCATAACAGGGGGCGGAGAGACCCAGTACTTC.

This clone has a single count. This chain joins TRBV10-2 and TRBJ2-2, with a weak D call TRBD1 (6 bases). This CDR3 contains 16 residues. CDR1 is WSHSY and CDR2 is SAAADI in the germline V gene. V lost 7 bases and J lost 0, with 15 bases in between. For the CDR3, the DNA is TGCGCCAGCACCGACACAGGGATTCCGAACACCGGGGAGCTGTTTTTT. Its translation is CASTDTGIPNTGELFF.

On this clone itself: The same CDR3 arises from other DNA sequences in this sample as well. V gene TRBV9 combines with J gene TRBJ2-7; TRBD2 might be the D (7 bases). V lost 7 bases and J 7 bases, leaving 21 bases between the germline ends. Germline V gene data show CDR1 as SGDLS and CDR2 as YYNGEE. The CDR3 totals 14 residues. Written as DNA, the CDR3 is TGTGCCAGCTCCCCCGTGGGGGGGCCCCTGGAGCAGTACTTC. Protein: CASSPVGGPLEQYF. The variable domain in full, with the rest retrieved from reference TRBV9 and TRBJ2-7, is DSGVTQTPKHLITATGQRVTLRCSPRSGDLSVYWYQQSLDQGLQFLIQYYNGEERAKGNILERFSAQQFPDLHSELNLSSLELGDSALYFCASSPVGGPLEQYFGPGTRLTVT.

This chain uses TRBV6-5 with TRBJ1-3, with a possible D match to TRBD1 (6 bases). Trimming shortened V by 6 bases and J by 2 bases, and 14 bases separated the two germline ends. Germline V gene sequence: CDR1 MNHEY, CDR2 SVGAGI. This CDR3 has 15 amino acids. The CDR3 region has the DNA TGTGCCAGCAGGGCTTTCGGGACAACTGGAAACACCATATATTTT. Translated: CASRAFGTTGNTIYF.